This T cell receptor beta chain was identified in a study of response to subunit inactivated influenza vaccine. Study-wide results and limits: Seasonal influenza vaccination, on each occasion, was suggested by the authors to recruit few new T cells.

TCRdb recomputed calls from the RT-PCR reads with MiXCR, one row per CDR3 protein. The sample has fewer than 650,000 distinct CDR3 sequences, over 10% seen once. Many counts were recorded for this clonotype. What it binds is unknown. The specimen was PBMCs from blood, collected roughly 6 weeks after vaccination. The receptor was isolated from a man between 50 and 59 years old who received an inactivated influenza vaccine.

DNA for the CDR3: TGTGCCAGCAGTCGACCGGGACGCCGAACCTACGAGCAGTACTTC. It translates to CASSRPGRRTYEQYF. V usage is TRBV12-3 or TRBV12-4 and J usage is TRBJ2-7; TRBD1 or TRBD2 may be the D gene (5 bases each). The ends were cut back, 5 bases at V and 2 bases at J, with 16 bases in the middle. This CDR3 is 15 amino acids long.